One and the same sample provided the 22 T cell receptor beta chains below, sequenced in a study of post-analysis software for immune sequencing data. Whole-study findings and limits: Relative to controls, patients had a handful of TRBV segments at higher frequency, with TRBV5-6, TRBV5-1 and TRBV20-1 among these.

Which antigens these TCRs recognize remains unknown. Each TCR beta cDNA library carried unique molecular identifiers. TCRdb fed the PCR reads into MiXCR, producing one record per CDR3 protein. The repertoire includes some 890,000 distinct CDR3 sequences, approximately 53% of them detected once, and approximately 4.5% sits in the top ten. The specimen sequenced was blood. The receptor set was obtained from a girl aged 10 to 17 with multiple sclerosis.

Turning to this clonotype: A junction boundary mismatches the germline segment, possibly from a read error. The chain recombines TRBV12-3 or TRBV12-4 with TRBJ2-1, with 16 bases that match TRBD2. The CDR3 length is 16 residues. The CDR3 DNA reads TGCGCCAGCAGTGGCTCCGGGACTAGCGGGAGGGTTGAGCAGTTCTTC. It specifies CASSGSGTSGRVEQFF.

The J gene is TRBJ1-1, the V gene TRBV7-9; 9 bases match TRBD1. This CDR3 is built from 15 residues. Per the germline V gene, CDR1 is SEHNR and CDR2 is FQNEAQ (reference sequence). The junction had 8 bases not matched to a gene; V was cut back by 5 bases and J by 4 bases. The CDR3 sequence: CASSAPGQGVTEAFF. The CDR3 nucleotides are TGTGCCAGCAGCGCCCCGGGACAGGGTGTCACTGAAGCTTTCTTT. Complete variable domain (other parts from reference TRBV7-9 and TRBJ1-1): DTGVSQNPRHKITKRGQNVTFRCDPISEHNRLYWYRQTLGQGPEFLTYFQNEAQLEKSRLLSDRFSAERPKGSFSTLEIQRTEQGDSAMYLCASSAPGQGVTEAFFGQGTRLTVV.

The chain has TRBV6-1 and TRBJ1-5; D unclear. The CDR3 contains 13 residues. Per the germline V gene, CDR1 is MNHNS and CDR2 is SASEGT. V gave up 2 bases and J gave up 7 bases, with 9 bases separating them. This CDR3 reads CASSERVRQPQHF. CDR3 DNA sequence: TGTGCCAGCAGTGAAAGGGTTCGGCAGCCCCAGCATTTT.

The chain links TRBV7-2 to TRBJ2-4, with D unclear. The CDR3 has 14 amino acids. Between the trimmed V and J ends, which lost 2 bases and 13 bases, there was a span of 18 bases. Germline loops: CDR1 SGHTA, CDR2 FQGNSA. The CDR3 region is CASSLRDIYNEQYF. In DNA form, the CDR3 reads TGTGCCAGCAGCTTAAGAGACATATACAATGAGCAGTACTTC.

This clonotype has a single count. This sequence joins TRBV29-1 and TRBJ1-6, with 8 bases that match TRBD1. Germline CDR1 SQVTM, CDR2 ANQGSEA. The length of the CDR3 is 13 residues. J gave up 6 bases and V 6 bases, and 4 bases lay outside the gene matches. The CDR3: CSVGQGSNSPLHF. CDR3 nucleotides: TGCAGCGTCGGACAGGGTTCTAATTCACCCCTCCACTTT.

The rearrangement links TRBV6-6 to TRBJ2-5; weak D call: TRBD2 (6 bases). The last part of the DNA fits TRBJ2-7 better; the J call may be wrong. The CDR3 sequence is 16 residues long. Germline CDR1 is MNHNY and CDR2 is SVGAGI (reference sequence). The CDR3 nucleotides are TGTGCCAGCAGTTACTTGGGACTCATTTCCCACTACGAGCAGTACTTC. This translates into CASSYLGLISHYEQYF.

This chain connects TRBV15 to TRBJ2-7; 7 bases are shared with TRBD1. The closer fit of TRBJ2-5 to the DNA end suggests the J call may be wrong. Germline V lookup: CDR1 LNHNV, CDR2 YYDKDF (reference sequence). The CDR3 consists of 17 residues. The CDR3 bases are TGTGCCACCAGCAGAGTACAGGGGCCGATAGTCGGAGAGACCCAGTACTTC. It is translated as CATSRVQGPIVGETQYF.

This sequence joins TRBV7-9 and TRBJ2-5; 10 bases line up with TRBD2. With V trimmed by 5 bases and J by 5 bases, 5 bases remained unmatched. The CDR3 runs 14 residues. CDR1 and CDR2 from the germline V gene are SEHNR and FQNEAQ (reference sequence). The CDR3 loop reads CASSPGLAKETQYF. The CDR3 DNA follows: TGTGCCAGCAGCCCGGGACTAGCGAAGGAGACCCAGTACTTC.

The chain combines TRBV20-1 with TRBJ2-3; 10 nucleotides agree with TRBD2. With 2 bases clipped from V and 4 bases from J, the junction kept 6 bases outside the gene matches. Germline V CDR1 and CDR2: DFQATT, SNEGSKA (reference sequence). CDR3 length: 15 amino acids. CDR3 amino acids: CSARNSGGAADTQYF. For the CDR3, the DNA is TGCAGTGCTAGAAACAGCGGGGGGGCCGCAGATACGCAGTATTTT.

The chain combines TRBV7-2 with TRBJ1-4; TRBD1 aligns across 8 bases. Germline V gene data show CDR1 as SGHTA and CDR2 as FQGNSA. The CDR3 extends over 16 amino acids. J was trimmed by 0 bases and V by 3 bases; bases with no gene match: 3. CDR3 residues: CASSFSGGTTNEKLFF. The CDR3 DNA follows: TGTGCCAGCAGCTTTTCAGGGGGCACAACTAATGAAAAACTGTTTTTT.

This rearrangement joins TRBV20-1 to TRBJ2-5, with TRBD2 matching over 7 bases. CDR1 is DFQATT, CDR2 SNEGSKA, per germline (reference sequence). This CDR3 is built from 14 residues. J lost 5 bases, V lost 5 bases, and 11 bases had no gene match. Written as DNA, the CDR3 is TGCAGTGCTTATTCGGGGGGAGGGTGGGAGACCCAGTACTTC. Amino acid sequence: CSAYSGGGWETQYF.

The V and J genes are TRBV6-6 and TRBJ2-4; D may be TRBD1 (6 bases). V was cut by 6 bases and J by 0 bases, with 15 bases left in between. The CDR3 sequence is 16 residues long. Germline-derived CDR1 and CDR2 are MNHNY and SVGAGI (reference sequence). The CDR3 coding sequence is TGTGCCAGCAGACACACAACAGGGTTAGCCAAAAACATTCAGTACTTC. It translates to CASRHTTGLAKNIQYF.

The chain recombines TRBV13 with TRBJ2-1, with no clear D. The J call could be wrong; TRBJ2-7 is a better fit for the DNA end. Looked up from germline, CDR1 is PRHDT and CDR2 is FYEKMQ (reference sequence). The CDR3 has 11 amino acids. The CDR3 is CASSNMGEQYF. CDR3 DNA: TGTGCCAGCAGTAACATGGGGGAGCAGTACTTC.

The chain carries TRBV3-1 and TRBJ1-2; D gene ambiguous. The ends were cut back, 1 base at V and 13 bases at J, with 13 bases in the middle. The CDR3 has 12 amino acids. CDR1 is LGHDT, CDR2 YNNKEL, per germline (reference sequence). Written as DNA, the CDR3 is TGTGCCAGCAGCCAAGGGACGGGGTCCCTCACCTTC. Protein sequence: CASSQGTGSLTF.

The chain is built from TRBV10-3 and TRBJ2-1; perhaps TRBD1 as D (5 bases). The V gene lost 0 bases and the J gene lost 2 bases, with 26 bases spanning the gap. Germline-derived CDR1 and CDR2 are ENHRY and SYGVKD. The CDR3 covers 21 residues. The CDR3 protein is CAISESTGSRLYEGAYNEQFF. The CDR3 coding sequence is TGTGCCATCAGTGAGTCGACTGGATCCAGGCTCTACGAAGGGGCCTACAATGAGCAGTTCTTC.

V usage is TRBV5-1 and J usage is TRBJ2-4; 8 nucleotides line up with TRBD2. Germline V lookup: CDR1 SGHRS, CDR2 YFSETQ. This CDR3 region has 16 residues. V was clipped by 5 bases and J by 1 base; unmatched bases: 8. This CDR3 reads CASSYHGGGAKNIQYF. The DNA for the CDR3 is TGCGCCAGCAGTTACCACGGCGGGGGGGCCAAAAACATTCAGTACTTC.

This clonotype was counted only a few times. This chain connects TRBV29-1 to TRBJ2-5; 7 bases align to TRBD2. The CDR3 extends over 13 amino acids. J lost 5 bases, V lost 7 bases, and 10 bases had no gene match. Germline V lookup: CDR1 SQVTM, CDR2 ANQGSEA. The CDR3 DNA reads TGCAGCGGCTCGGGACTACTGGGGGAGACCCAGTACTTC. Translated, it gives CSGSGLLGETQYF.

The rearrangement links TRBV20-1 to TRBJ2-5; maybe TRBD2 (5 bases). The CDR3 is 13 amino acids. Germline V gene sequence: CDR1 DFQATT, CDR2 SNEGSKA (reference sequence). Trimming cost V 3 bases and J 3 bases, with 11 bases left between them. CDR3 amino acids: CSASHGEKETQYF. The DNA for the CDR3 is TGCAGTGCTAGTCACGGGGAAAAAGAGACCCAGTACTTC.

This sequence joins TRBV20-1 and TRBJ1-6; D is possibly TRBD1 (5 bases). Germline CDR1 reads DFQATT; CDR2 reads SNEGSKA (reference sequence). Trimming took 7 bases from V and 6 from J, leaving 13 bases between them. The CDR3 consists of 13 residues. The CDR3 nucleotides are TGCAGTGTTGGAGGGGCAGTTAATTCACCCCTCCACTTT. Protein: CSVGGAVNSPLHF.

The gene calls are TRBV7-2 and TRBJ2-5; no clear D. Trimming took off 5 bases at V and 9 bases at J, with 16 bases between the two ends. CDR1 is SGHTA and CDR2 is FQGNSA in the germline V gene. This CDR3 has 13 amino acids. For the CDR3, the DNA is TGTGCCAGCAGCCTACCTCCCAGCATTCCCCAGTACTTC. Amino acid sequence: CASSLPPSIPQYF.

CDR3: CASSLLGQDKNIQYF. CDR3 nucleotides: TGTGCCAGCAGTTTACTAGGACAGGATAAAAACATTCAGTACTTC. The chain uses TRBV28 and TRBJ2-4; TRBD1 aligns across 7 bases. This CDR3 is built from 15 residues. Germline assignment: CDR1 MDHEN and CDR2 SYDVKM. J gave up 4 bases and V 2 bases, and 5 bases lay outside the gene matches.

The chain recombines TRBV11-2 with TRBJ2-6, with 11 bases aligning to TRBD1. CDR1 and CDR2 (germline): SGHAT, FQNNGV. This CDR3 region has 19 residues. The V segment lost 1 base and the J segment 2 bases; nucleotides outside the gene matches: 7. CDR3 in DNA: TGTGCCAGCAGCTTAGTTCCCGGGACAGGGGGTCCTGGGGCCAACGTCCTGACTTTC. It is translated as CASSLVPGTGGPGANVLTF.